This entry describes one TCR beta chain. The authors used Ficoll-Paque density gradient centrifugation to separate PBMCs. The input was 8.5 to 10 ml of fresh peripheral blood. The data were taken from a study of Graves' ophthalmopathy and Graves' hyperthyroidism. The CDR3 length is 15 residues. Germline trimming cut 6 bases from V and 4 bases from J; bases unmatched to any gene: 11. Germline V gives CDR1 MDHEN, CDR2 SYDVKM. Scientists amplified the TCR beta CDR3 regions from RNA transcripts. RT-PCR with HTBI primers came first, then second-round multiplex PCR. TCRdb reanalysed the multiplex PCR reads using MiXCR and keeps one entry per CDR3 protein. Of roughly 300,000 distinct CDR3 sequences in the sample, under 20% were seen once.

This receptor was identified in an adult man with Graves' ophthalmopathy. Material: peripheral blood. The chain recombines TRBV28 with TRBJ2-7; 8 bases are a match to TRBD1. The CDR3 protein is CASRPQTGVWYEQYF. Written as DNA, the CDR3 is TGTGCCAGCAGACCCCAGACAGGGGTATGGTACGAGCAGTACTTC.